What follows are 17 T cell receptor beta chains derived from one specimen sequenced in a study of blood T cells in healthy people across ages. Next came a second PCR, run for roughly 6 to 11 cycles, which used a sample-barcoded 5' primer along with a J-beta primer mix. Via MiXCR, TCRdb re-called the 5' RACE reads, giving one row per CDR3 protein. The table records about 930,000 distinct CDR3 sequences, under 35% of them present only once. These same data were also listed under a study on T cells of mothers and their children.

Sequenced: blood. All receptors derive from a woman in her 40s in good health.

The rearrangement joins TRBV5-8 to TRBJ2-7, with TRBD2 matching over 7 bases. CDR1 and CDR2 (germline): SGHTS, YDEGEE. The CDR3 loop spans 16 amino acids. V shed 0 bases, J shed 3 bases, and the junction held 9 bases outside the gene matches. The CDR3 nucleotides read TGTGCCAGCAGCTTGGGACTAGCTGGGATTGTCTACGAGCAGTACTTC. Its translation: CASSLGLAGIVYEQYF.

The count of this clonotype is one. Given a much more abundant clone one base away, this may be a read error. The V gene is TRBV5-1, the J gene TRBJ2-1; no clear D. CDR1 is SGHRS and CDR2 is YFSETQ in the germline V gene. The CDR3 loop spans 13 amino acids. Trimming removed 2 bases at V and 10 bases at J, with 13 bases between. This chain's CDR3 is CASSFDGSYEQFF. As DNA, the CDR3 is TGCGCCAGCAGCTTCGACGGTTCCTACGAGCAGTTCTTC.

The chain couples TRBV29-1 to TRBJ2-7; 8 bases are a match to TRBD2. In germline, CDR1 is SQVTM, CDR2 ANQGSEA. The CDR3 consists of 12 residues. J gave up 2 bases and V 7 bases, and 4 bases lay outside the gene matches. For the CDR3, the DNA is TGCAGCGGAGTGGGACTAGCCTACGAGCAGTACTTC. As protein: CSGVGLAYEQYF.

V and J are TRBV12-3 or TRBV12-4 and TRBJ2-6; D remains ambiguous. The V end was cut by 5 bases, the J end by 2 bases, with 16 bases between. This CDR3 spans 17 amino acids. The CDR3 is CASSPRAADPGANVLTF. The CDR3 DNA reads TGTGCCAGCAGTCCACGGGCGGCGGACCCTGGGGCCAACGTCCTGACTTTC.

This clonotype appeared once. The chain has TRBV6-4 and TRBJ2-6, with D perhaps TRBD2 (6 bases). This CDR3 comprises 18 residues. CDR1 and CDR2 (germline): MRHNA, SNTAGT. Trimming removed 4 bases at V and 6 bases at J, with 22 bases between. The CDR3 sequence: CASSASREALEKANVLTF. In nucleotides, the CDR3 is TGTGCCAGCAGTGCCTCCAGGGAGGCCCTAGAAAAGGCCAACGTCCTGACTTTC.

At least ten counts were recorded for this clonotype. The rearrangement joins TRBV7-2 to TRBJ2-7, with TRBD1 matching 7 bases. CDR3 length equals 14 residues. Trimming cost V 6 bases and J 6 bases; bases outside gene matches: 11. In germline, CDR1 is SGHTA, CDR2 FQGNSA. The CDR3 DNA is TGTGCCAGCAGTGTGACAGGGCCGTTGGGCGAGCAGTACTTC. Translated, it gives CASSVTGPLGEQYF.

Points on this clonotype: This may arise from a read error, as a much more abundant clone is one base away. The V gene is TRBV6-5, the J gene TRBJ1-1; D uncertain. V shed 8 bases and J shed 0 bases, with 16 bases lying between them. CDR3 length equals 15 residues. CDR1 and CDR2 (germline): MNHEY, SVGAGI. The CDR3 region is CASLFEYGMNTEAFF. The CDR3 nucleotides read TGTGCCAGCTTGTTCGAGTATGGTATGAACACTGAAGCTTTCTTT.

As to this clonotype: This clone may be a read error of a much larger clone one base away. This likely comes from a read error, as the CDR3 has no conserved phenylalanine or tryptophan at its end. The CDR3 spells CASAGAQGGYGYTL. The CDR3 DNA is TGTGCCAGCGCCGGGGCACAGGGAGGCTATGGCTACACCTTA. J is TRBJ1-2 and V is TRBV7-2; perhaps TRBD1 as D (6 bases). The CDR3 sequence is 14 residues long. The germline V gene encodes CDR1 SGHTA and CDR2 FQGNSA. V lost 8 bases and J 4 bases, leaving 17 bases between the germline ends.

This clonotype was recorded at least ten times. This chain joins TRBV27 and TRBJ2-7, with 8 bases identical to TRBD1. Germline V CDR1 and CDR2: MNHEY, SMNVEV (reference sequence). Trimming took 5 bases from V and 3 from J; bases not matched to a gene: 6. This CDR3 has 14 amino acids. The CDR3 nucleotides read TGTGCCAGCAGTGCGACAGGGGAACGCTACGAGCAGTACTTC. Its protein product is CASSATGERYEQYF.

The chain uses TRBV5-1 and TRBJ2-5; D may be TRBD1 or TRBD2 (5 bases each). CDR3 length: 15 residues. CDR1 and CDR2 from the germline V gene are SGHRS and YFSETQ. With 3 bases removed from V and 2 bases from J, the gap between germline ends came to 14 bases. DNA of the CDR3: TGCGCCAGCAGCTCCGCATGGGGGATACAAGAGACCCAGTACTTC. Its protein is CASSSAWGIQETQYF. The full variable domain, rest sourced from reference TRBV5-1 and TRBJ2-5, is KAGVTQTPRYLIKTRGQQVTLSCSPISGHRSVSWYQQTPGQGLQFLFEYFSETQRNKGNFPGRFSGRQFSNSRSEMNVSTLELGDSALYLCASSSAWGIQETQYFGPGTRLLVL.

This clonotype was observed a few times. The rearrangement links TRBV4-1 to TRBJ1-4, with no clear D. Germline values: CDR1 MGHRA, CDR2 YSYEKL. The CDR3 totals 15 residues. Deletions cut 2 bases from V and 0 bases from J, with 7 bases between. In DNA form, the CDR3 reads TGCGCCAGCAGCCAACACAGAGCAACTAATGAAAAACTGTTTTTT. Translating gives CASSQHRATNEKLFF.

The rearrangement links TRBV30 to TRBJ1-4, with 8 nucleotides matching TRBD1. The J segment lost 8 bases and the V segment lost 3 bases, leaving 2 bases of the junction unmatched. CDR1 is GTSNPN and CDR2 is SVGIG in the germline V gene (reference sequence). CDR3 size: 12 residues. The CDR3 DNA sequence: TGTGCCTGGAGCCGACAGGGGGAAAAACTGTTTTTT. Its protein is CAWSRQGEKLFF.

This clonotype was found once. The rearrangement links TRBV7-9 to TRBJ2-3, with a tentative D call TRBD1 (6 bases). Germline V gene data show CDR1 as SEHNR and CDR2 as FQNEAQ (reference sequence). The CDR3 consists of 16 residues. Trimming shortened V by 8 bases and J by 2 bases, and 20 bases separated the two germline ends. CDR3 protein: CASGKDSVKLTDTQYF. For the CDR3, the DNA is TGTGCCAGCGGCAAGGACAGCGTCAAACTCACAGATACGCAGTATTTT.

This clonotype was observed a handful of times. The CDR3: CASSGEASSYEQYF. The CDR3 DNA is TGTGCCAGCAGCGGAGAGGCCAGCTCCTACGAGCAGTACTTC. V and J are TRBV7-9 and TRBJ2-7; D unresolved. The V gene's germline CDR1 is SEHNR and CDR2 FQNEAQ (reference sequence). CDR3 length equals 14 residues. The ends were cut back, 5 bases at V and 0 bases at J, with 11 bases in the middle.

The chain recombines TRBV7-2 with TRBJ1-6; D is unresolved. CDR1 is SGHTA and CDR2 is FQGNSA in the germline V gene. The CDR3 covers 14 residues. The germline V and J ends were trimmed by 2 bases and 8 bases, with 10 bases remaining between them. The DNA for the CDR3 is TGTGCCAGCAGCTTACGGGGTCGGGATTCACCCCTCCACTTT. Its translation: CASSLRGRDSPLHF.

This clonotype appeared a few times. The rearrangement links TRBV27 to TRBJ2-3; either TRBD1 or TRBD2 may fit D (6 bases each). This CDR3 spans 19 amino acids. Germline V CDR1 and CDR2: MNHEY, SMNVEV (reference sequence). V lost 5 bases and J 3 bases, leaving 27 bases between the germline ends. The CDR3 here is CASSPKSTTRGPITDTQYF. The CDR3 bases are TGTGCCAGCAGTCCCAAGAGCACCACCCGGGGGCCGATAACAGATACGCAGTATTTT.

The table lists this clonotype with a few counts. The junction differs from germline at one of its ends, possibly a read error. The CDR3 loop reads CANSQPPEVPRQFF. DNA of the CDR3: TGTGCCAACAGCCAACCTCCTGAGGTACCTAGGCAGTTCTTC. The chain is built from TRBV3-1 and TRBJ2-1; D is uncertain. The CDR3 length is 14 residues. Germline CDR1 is LGHDT and CDR2 is YNNKEL (reference sequence).